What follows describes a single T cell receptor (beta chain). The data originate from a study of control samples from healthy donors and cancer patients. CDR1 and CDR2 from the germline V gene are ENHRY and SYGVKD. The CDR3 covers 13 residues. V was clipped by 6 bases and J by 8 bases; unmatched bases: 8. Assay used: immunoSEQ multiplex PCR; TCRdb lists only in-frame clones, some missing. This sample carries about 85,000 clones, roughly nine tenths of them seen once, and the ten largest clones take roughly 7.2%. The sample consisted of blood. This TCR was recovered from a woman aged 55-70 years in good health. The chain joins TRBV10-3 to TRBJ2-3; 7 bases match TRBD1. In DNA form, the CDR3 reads TGTGCCATCAGACGGGACCCAGGGGGTACGCAGTATTTT. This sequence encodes CAIRRDPGGTQYF.